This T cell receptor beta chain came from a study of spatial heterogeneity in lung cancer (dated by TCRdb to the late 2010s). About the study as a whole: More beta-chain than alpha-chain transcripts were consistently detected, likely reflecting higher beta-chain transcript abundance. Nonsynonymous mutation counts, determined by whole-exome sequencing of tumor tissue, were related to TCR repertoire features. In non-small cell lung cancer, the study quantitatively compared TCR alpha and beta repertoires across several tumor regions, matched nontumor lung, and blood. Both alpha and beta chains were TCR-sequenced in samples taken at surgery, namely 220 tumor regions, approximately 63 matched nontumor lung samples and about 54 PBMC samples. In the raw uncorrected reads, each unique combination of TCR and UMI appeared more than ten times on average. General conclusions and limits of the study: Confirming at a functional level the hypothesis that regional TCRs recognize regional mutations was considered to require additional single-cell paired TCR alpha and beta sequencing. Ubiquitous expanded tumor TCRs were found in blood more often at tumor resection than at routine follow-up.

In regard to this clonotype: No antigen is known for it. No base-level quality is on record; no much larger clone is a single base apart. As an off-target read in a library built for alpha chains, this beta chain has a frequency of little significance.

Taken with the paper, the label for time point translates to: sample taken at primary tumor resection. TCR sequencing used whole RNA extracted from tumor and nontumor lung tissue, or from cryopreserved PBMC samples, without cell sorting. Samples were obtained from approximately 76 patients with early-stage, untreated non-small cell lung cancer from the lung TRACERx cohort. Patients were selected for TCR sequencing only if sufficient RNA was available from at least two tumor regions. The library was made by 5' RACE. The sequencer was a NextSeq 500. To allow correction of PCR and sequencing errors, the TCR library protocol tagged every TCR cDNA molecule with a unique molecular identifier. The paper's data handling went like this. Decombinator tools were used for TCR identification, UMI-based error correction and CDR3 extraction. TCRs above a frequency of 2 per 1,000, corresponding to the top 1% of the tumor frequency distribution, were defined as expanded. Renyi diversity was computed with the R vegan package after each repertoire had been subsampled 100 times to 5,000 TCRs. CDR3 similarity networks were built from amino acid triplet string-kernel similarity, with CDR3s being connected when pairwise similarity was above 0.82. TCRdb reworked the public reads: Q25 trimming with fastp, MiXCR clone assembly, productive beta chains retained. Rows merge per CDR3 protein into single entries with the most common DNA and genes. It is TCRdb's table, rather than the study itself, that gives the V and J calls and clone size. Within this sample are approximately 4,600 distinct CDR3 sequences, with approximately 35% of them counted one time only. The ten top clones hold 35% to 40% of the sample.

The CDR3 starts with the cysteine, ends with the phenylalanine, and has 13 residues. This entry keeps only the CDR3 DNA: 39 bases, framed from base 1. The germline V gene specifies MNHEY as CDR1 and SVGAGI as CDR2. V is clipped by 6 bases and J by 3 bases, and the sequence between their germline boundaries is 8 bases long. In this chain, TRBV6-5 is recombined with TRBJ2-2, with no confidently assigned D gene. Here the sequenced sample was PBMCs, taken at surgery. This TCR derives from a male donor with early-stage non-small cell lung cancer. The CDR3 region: CASSSRHTGELFF. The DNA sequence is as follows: TGTGCCAGCAGCTCGCGGCACACCGGGGAGCTGTTTTTT.